This T cell receptor (beta chain) was documented in a study of blood T cell repertoires in COVID-19. Germline V gene sequence: CDR1 SGHVS, CDR2 FNYEAQ. The CDR3 has 15 residues. V lost 5 bases and J lost 4; bases outside the gene matches: 7. Some clones are missing from TCRdb's copy, which holds only in-frame ones; the method was immunoSEQ multiplex PCR. The sample records more than 200,000 clones, 80% being singletons. This chain links TRBV7-6 with TRBJ2-2; TRBD1 aligns across 7 bases. The sequence derives from a woman in her 40s with acute COVID-19. The sample consisted of PBMCs or T cells enriched from blood (not recorded which). The CDR3 DNA reads as TGTGCCAGCAGCCTGGACAGGCCGGGCACCGGGGAGCTGTTTTTT. Translation gives CASSLDRPGTGELFF.